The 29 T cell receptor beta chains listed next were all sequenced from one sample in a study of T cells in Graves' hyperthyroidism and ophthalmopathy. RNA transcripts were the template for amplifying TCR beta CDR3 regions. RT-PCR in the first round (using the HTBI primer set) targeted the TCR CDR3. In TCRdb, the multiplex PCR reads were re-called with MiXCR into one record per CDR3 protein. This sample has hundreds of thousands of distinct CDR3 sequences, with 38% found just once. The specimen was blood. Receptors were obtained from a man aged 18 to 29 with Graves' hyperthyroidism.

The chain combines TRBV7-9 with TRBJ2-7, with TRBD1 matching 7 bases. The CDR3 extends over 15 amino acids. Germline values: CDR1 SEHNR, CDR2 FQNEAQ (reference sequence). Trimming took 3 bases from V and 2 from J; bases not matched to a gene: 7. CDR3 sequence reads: CASSFFGQDPYEQYF. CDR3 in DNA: TGTGCCAGCAGCTTCTTCGGACAGGATCCCTACGAGCAGTACTTC. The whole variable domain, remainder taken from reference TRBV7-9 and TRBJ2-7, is DTGVSQNPRHKITKRGQNVTFRCDPISEHNRLYWYRQTLGQGPEFLTYFQNEAQLEKSRLLSDRFSAERPKGSFSTLEIQRTEQGDSAMYLCASSFFGQDPYEQYFGPGTRLTVT.

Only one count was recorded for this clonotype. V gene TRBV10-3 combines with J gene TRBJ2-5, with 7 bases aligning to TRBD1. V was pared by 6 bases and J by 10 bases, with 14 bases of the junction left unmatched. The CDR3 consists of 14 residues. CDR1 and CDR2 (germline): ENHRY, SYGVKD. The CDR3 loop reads CAISVADAPGGQYF. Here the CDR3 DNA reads TGTGCCATCAGCGTGGCGGACGCCCCAGGGGGCCAGTACTTC.

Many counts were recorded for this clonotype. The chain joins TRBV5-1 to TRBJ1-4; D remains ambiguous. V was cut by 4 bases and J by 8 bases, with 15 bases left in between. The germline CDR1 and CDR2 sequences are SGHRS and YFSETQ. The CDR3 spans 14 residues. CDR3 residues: CASSGIGVAEKLFF. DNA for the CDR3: TGCGCCAGCAGCGGGATCGGGGTCGCCGAAAAACTGTTTTTT.

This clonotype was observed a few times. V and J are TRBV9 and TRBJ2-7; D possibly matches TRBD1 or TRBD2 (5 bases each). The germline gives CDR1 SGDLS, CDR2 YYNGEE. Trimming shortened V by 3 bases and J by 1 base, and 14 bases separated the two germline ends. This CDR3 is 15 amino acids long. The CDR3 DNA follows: TGTGCCAGCAGCGCCGACCGGGACGGGTCCTACGAGCAGTACTTC. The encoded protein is CASSADRDGSYEQYF.

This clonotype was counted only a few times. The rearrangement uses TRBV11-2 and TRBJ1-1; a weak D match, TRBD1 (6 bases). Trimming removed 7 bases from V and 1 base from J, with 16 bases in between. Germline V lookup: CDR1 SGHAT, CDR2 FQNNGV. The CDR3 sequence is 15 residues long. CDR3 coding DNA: TGTGCCAGCACCCAAGGGGGGTTTGCGAACACTGAAGCTTTCTTT. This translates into CASTQGGFANTEAFF.

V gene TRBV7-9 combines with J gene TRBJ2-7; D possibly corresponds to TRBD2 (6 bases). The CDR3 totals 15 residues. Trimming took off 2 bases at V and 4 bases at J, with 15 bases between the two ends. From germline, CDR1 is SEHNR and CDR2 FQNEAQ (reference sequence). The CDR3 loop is CASSLSSGLRYEQYF. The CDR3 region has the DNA TGTGCCAGCAGCTTATCAAGCGGGTTACGATACGAGCAGTACTTC.

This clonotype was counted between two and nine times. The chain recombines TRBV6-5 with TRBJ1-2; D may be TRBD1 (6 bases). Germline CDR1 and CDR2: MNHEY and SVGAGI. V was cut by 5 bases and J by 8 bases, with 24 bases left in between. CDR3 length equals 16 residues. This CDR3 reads CASSEALRGARGGYTF. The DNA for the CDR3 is TGTGCCAGCAGTGAAGCGCTTCGGGGGGCGCGAGGAGGCTACACCTTC.

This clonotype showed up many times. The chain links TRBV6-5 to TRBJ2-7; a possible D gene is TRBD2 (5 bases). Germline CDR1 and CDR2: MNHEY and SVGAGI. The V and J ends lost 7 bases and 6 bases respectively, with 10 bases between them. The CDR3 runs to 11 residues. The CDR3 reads CASTVGGEQYF. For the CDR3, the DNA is TGTGCCAGCACGGTCGGAGGCGAGCAGTACTTC.

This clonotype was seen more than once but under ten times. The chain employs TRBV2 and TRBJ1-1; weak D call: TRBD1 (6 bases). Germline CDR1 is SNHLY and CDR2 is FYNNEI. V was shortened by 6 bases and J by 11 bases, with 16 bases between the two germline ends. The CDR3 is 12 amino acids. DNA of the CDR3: TGTGCCAGCAGGGAGGACAGCCGGCGGGCTTTCTTT. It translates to CASREDSRRAFF.

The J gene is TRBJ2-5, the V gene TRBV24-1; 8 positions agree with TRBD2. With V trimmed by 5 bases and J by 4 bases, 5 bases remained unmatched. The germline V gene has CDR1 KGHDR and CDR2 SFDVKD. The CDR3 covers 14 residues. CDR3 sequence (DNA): TGTGCCACCAGTGCGGGACTAGTGGGAGAGACCCAGTACTTC. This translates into CATSAGLVGETQYF.

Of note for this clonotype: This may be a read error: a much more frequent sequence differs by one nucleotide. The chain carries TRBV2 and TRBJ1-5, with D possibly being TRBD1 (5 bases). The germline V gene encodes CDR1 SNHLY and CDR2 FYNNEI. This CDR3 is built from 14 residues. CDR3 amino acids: CASSRGTGNQPQNF. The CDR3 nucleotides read TGTGCCAGCAGCCGTGGGACCGGCAATCAGCCCCAGAATTTT.

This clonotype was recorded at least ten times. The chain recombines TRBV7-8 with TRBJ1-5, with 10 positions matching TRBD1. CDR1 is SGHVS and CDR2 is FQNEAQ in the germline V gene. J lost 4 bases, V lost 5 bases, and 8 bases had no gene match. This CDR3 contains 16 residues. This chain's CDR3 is CASSPRDRGRNQPQHF. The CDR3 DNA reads TGTGCCAGCAGCCCACGGGACAGGGGCAGGAATCAGCCCCAGCATTTT.

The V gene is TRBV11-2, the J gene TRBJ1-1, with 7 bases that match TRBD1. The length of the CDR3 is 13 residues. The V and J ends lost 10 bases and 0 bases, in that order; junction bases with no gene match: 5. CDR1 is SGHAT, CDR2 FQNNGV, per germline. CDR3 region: CATEQGLNTEAFF. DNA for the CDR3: TGTGCCACAGAACAGGGGCTGAACACTGAAGCTTTCTTT. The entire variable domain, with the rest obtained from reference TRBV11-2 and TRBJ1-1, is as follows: EAGVAQSPRYKIIEKRQSVAFWCNPISGHATLYWYQQILGQGPKLLIQFQNNGVVDDSQLPKDRFSAERLKGVDSTLKIQPAKLEDSAVYLCATEQGLNTEAFFGQGTRLTVV.

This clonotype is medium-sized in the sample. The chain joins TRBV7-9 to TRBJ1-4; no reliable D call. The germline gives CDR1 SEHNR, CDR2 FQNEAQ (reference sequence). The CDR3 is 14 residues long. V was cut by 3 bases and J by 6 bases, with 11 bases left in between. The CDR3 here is CASSLVGTDEKLFF. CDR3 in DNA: TGTGCCAGCAGCTTGGTCGGTACAGATGAAAAACTGTTTTTT.

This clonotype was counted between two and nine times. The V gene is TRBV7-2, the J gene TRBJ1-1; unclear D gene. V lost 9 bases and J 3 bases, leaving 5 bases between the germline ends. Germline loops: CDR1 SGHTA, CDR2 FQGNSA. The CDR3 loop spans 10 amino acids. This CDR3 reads CASGHTEAFF. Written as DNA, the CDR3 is TGTGCCAGTGGGCACACTGAAGCTTTCTTT.

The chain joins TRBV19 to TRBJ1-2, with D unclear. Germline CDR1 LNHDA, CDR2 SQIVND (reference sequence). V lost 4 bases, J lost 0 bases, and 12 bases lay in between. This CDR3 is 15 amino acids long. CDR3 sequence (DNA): TGTGCCAGTAGTACCCTTTTCGAGACTAACTATGGCTACACCTTC. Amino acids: CASSTLFETNYGYTF.

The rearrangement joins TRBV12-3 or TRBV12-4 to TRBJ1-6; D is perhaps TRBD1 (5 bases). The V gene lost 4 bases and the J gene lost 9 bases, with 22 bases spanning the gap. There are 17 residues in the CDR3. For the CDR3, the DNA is TGTGCCAGCAGTTCCCGACTAGAGGGAGGGGTGGGTTCACCCCTCCACTTT. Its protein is CASSSRLEGGVGSPLHF.

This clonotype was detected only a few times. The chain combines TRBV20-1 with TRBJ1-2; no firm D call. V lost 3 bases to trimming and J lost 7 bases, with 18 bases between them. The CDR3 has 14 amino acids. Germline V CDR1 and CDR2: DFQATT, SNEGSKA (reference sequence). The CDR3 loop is CSARVIGEEGGYTF. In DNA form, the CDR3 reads TGCAGTGCTAGGGTGATCGGAGAGGAGGGTGGCTACACCTTC.

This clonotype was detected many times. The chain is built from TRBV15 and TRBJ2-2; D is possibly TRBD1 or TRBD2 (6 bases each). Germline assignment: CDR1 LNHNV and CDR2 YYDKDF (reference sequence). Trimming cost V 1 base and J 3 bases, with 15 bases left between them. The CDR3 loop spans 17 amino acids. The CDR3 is CATSRVLQGLDTGELFF. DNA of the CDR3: TGTGCCACCAGCAGAGTGCTACAGGGACTCGACACCGGGGAGCTGTTTTTT.

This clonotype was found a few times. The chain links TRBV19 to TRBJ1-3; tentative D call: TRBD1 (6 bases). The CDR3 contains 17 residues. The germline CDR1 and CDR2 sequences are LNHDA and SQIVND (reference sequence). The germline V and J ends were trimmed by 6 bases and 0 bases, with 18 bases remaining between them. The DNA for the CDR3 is TGTGCCAGTAGCCTACTGGGACACTCGAGCTCTGGAAACACCATATATTTT. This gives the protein CASSLLGHSSSGNTIYF.

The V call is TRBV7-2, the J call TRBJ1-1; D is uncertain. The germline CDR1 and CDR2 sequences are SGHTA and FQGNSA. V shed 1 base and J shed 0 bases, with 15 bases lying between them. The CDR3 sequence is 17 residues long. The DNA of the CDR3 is TGTGCCAGCAGCTTAGACAACCCCTCGTTCATGAACACTGAAGCTTTCTTT. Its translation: CASSLDNPSFMNTEAFF.

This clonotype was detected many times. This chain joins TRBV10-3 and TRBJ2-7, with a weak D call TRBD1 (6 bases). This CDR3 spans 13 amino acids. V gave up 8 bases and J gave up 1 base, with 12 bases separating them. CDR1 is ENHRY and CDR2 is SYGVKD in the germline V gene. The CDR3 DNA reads TGTGCCATCGGTGGACAGAATTCCTACGAGCAGTACTTC. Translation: CAIGGQNSYEQYF.

The CDR3 sequence is CASSPVASGSYEQYF. Here the CDR3 DNA reads TGTGCCAGCAGCCCTGTTGCGTCCGGATCCTACGAGCAGTACTTC. V usage is TRBV25-1 and J usage is TRBJ2-7; D ambiguous. Between the trimmed V and J ends, which lost 6 bases and 1 base, there was a span of 16 bases. Germline loops: CDR1 MGHDK, CDR2 SYGVNS. There are 15 residues in the CDR3.

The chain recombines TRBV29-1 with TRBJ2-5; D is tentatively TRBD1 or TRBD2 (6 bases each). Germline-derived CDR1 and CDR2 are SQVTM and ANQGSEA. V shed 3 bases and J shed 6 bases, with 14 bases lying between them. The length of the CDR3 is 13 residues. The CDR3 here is CSVDRGVVKTQYF. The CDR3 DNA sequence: TGCAGCGTTGATAGGGGGGTTGTGAAGACCCAGTACTTC.

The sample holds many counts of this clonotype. The CDR3 DNA sequence: TGTGCCAGCAGCGTAGCATCAGGCGGGGAGACCCAGTACTTC. Translation: CASSVASGGETQYF. The chain couples TRBV9 to TRBJ2-5; a possible D gene is TRBD2 (5 bases). This CDR3 has 14 residues. The germline V and J ends were trimmed by 0 bases and 5 bases, with 11 bases remaining between them. The germline V gene encodes CDR1 SGDLS and CDR2 YYNGEE.

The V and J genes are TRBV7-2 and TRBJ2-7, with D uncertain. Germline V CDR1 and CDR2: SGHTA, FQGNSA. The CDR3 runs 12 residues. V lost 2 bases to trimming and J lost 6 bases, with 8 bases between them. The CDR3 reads CASSLLSVEQYF. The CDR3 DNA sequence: TGTGCCAGCAGCTTACTGAGTGTCGAGCAGTACTTC.

CDR3 DNA sequence: TGCAGCGTCCGAACTAGCGCCGGGGAGCAGTACTTC. This encodes CSVRTSAGEQYF. V gene TRBV29-1 combines with J gene TRBJ2-7; TRBD2 matches 7 bases. Germline lookup yields CDR1 SQVTM and CDR2 ANQGSEA. The CDR3 has 12 amino acids. Losses at the gene ends were 6 bases for V and 7 bases for J; bases not matched to a gene: 9.

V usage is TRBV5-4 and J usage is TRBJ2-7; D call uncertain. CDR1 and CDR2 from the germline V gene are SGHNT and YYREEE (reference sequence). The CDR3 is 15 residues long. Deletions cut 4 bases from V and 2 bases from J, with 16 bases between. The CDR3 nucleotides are TGTGCCAGCAGCCTCACTCAGGTTTCCCCCTACGAGCAGTACTTC. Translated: CASSLTQVSPYEQYF.

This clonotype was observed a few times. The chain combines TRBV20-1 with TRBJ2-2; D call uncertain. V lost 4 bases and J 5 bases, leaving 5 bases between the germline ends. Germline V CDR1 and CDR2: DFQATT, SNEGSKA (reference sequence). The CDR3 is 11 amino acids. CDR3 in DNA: TGCAGTGCTACATGGACCGGGGAGCTGTTTTTT. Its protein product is CSATWTGELFF.